This entry concerns a single TCR beta chain. The antigen is not known. This entry comes from a study of T cell repertoires in cytomegalovirus infection. Broader study findings: CMV-specific HLA-C-restricted TCR beta clonotypes dominated the ex vivo response.

The germline gives CDR1 DFQATT, CDR2 SNEGSKA (reference sequence). CDR3 size: 13 residues. The V and J ends lost 6 bases and 8 bases, in that order; junction bases with no gene match: 9. TCRdb called the reads again in MiXCR, with one record for every CDR3 protein. The sample has about 470,000 distinct CDR3 sequences, about 39% seen once. The TCR comes from a human donor in good health (CMV status not recorded). Some clones in this sample may be carry-over from other donors' samples. The input for sequencing was cultured PBMCs, taken from culture after CMV antigen stimulation. This chain uses TRBV20-1 with TRBJ1-4, with TRBD1 matching 7 bases. The CDR3 loop is CSASTGVEEKLFF. The CDR3 bases are TGCAGTGCAAGCACAGGGGTAGAAGAAAAACTGTTTTTT.